This T cell receptor beta chain is from a study of blood T cell repertoires in COVID-19. Looking at the study overall: COVID-19 samples, acute and convalescent, were from the United States, Italy and Spain. T cells, B-cell-depleted T cells, or PBMCs provided the cDNA or gDNA that served as material.

This CDR3 comprises 16 residues. V shed 3 bases, J shed 1 base, and the junction held 5 bases outside the gene matches. CDR1 is SGHRS and CDR2 is YFSETQ in the germline V gene. This clone was counted only a few times. Which cohort a participant joined came from the clinical history participants gave. Here immunoSEQ multiplex PCR was the method, and the copy in TCRdb shows in-frame clones only, minus some. The table includes a few hundred thousand clones, roughly 88% detected once. Sequenced input: PBMCs or T cells enriched from blood (not recorded which). This TCR was sampled from a woman in her forties or fifties with acute COVID-19. The rearrangement links TRBV5-1 to TRBJ1-1; 11 bases are shared with TRBD1. The CDR3 sequence is CASSWGQGVGNTEAFF. The CDR3 DNA reads as TGCGCCAGCAGCTGGGGACAGGGGGTCGGGAACACTGAAGCTTTCTTT.